This paragraph covers one TCR beta chain sequence. Its antigen is still unknown. Within one base of it there is no much larger clone, and no base qualities were kept. These data originate in a study of T cell responses to AZD1222 COVID-19 vaccine (TCRdb year 2021). In the study overall: A total of about 230 trial participants underwent TCR sequencing, of whom some 210 received two doses of AZD1222 and about 25 received two doses of the MenACWY control vaccine. Trial participants were enrolled by age into 18-55, 56-69 and 70-plus year subgroups, with around 150, 28 and 57 TCR-sequenced participants respectively.

Sample time point, as interpreted from the label and publication: about 28 days (+/-7) after the second vaccine dose. AZD1222 recipients with second doses at about 4 weeks or about 12 weeks were pooled, because spike-specific TCR depth and breadth did not differ between schedules. Vaccinee samples were obtained from the UK trials COV001 and COV002, which included a single-blind randomized controlled phase 2/3 trial of AZD1222 (ChAdOx1 nCoV-19) in healthy adults. For TCRbeta chain sequencing, PBMC samples from trial participants were taken at day 0 and at day 28 after the second dose. The CDR3 regions of human TCRbeta chains were analyzed by immunosequencing. In the original analysis: Repertoire TCRs were matched against a reference library of SARS-CoV-2-specific TCRs generated with the MIRA antigen-specificity platform. Breadth meant the fraction of unique TCRs that were SARS-CoV-2-associated, whereas depth meant the fraction of total T cells that were SARS-CoV-2-associated. Using the MIRA data, every spike-specific TCR was mapped to the spike region that the TCR reacted to and assigned to either a CD4 or a CD8 class. Log10-transformed breadth and depth values were compared by one-way ANOVA with Sidak's multiple comparisons tests. TCRdb re-hosts the immuneACCESS table, in-frame sequences only. Its copies lack some clones; in the studies checked, an unresolved V gene accounts for under half of them, and the cause for the rest is not known. That table is the source of V, J and clone size, and D and trimming were worked out from the DNA. This sample lists tens of thousands of clones; more than 75% were detected once. The ten largest clones capture roughly a sixth of the sample.

General findings and caveats noted by the study authors: A significant rise in spike-specific TCR breadth and depth was observed after two AZD1222 doses relative to day 0 and relative to MenACWY recipients. Participants were mostly white British and included more females than males, and it was suggested by the authors that clonal diversity may have been underestimated. In the small 56-69-year group, the increase in depth fell short of significance, most likely because of low power. Reportedly, almost half of the unique spike-specific TCRs recognized epitopes lying outside the regions that are mutated in the B.1.351 and B.1.1.7 variants. Conclusions about previously exposed vaccinees were limited because only six or seven AZD1222 recipients were SARS-CoV-2 seropositive at baseline. Because no samples from the day 14 peak response were available, repertoires could be characterized only after the peak T cell response. The vaccine-associated CD4 TCRs covered the entire spike protein, and the dominant responses fell in regions 160-218 and 743-854.

V loses 5 bases, J loses 8 bases, and the germline ends lie 6 bases apart. The CDR3 sequence holds 10 residues, the cysteine and phenylalanine included. Left in the record is the CDR3 DNA by itself, 30 bases read in frame from the first base. CDR1 and CDR2, looked up from the germline V gene (reference sequence), are SEHNR and FQNEAQ. The TCR comes from an adult who received the AZD1222 COVID-19 vaccine. The rearrangement joined TRBV7-9 to TRBJ1-1, with an unclear D gene assignment. Sequenced here: peripheral blood, sampled 28 days after the second AZD1222 dose. Read as DNA, the sequence is TGTGCCAGCAGCCAACTCGAAGCTTTCTTT. It translates as CASSQLEAFF.